These T cell receptor beta chains were read from a single sample in a study of Graves' ophthalmopathy and Graves' hyperthyroidism. Using its own MiXCR run on the multiplex PCR reads, TCRdb lists one record per CDR3 protein. Altogether about 200,000 distinct CDR3 sequences are present, about 32% being singletons, with the ten largest covering over 7.5%. The sample comprised peripheral blood. These receptors came from a man between 45 and 60 years old with Graves' ophthalmopathy. The CDR3 runs from the conserved cysteine through the conserved F or W. The D gene is left open where the match is weak. The listing skips clone size in some rows; elsewhere it reads once, few, many or a size class.

d_call j_call v_call clone_size cdr3_nt cdr3_aa
TRBD1 TRBJ1-5 TRBV25-1 many TGTACCAGCAGTGACAGGGGAGATCCGCTTACGTCTCAGCCCCAGCATTTT CTSSDRGDPLTSQPQHF
TRBD1 TRBJ2-7 TRBV28 many TGTGCCAGCAGTTTCTGGGCCAGGGGGTCCTACGAGCAGTACTTC CASSFWARGSYEQYF
TRBD1 TRBJ2-5 TRBV11-2 many TGTGCCAGCAGCTTAGAGGGACAGGGGGGACTGGAGACCCAGTACTTC CASSLEGQGGLETQYF
. TRBJ1-5 TRBV20-1 many TGCAGTGCTAGGATTGGGCGGGGAGGACAGCCCCAGCATTTT CSARIGRGGQPQHF
. TRBJ1-2 TRBV18 few TGTGCCAGCTCGTCCGCGTCAGCTCCCTCACCCCAGGGGATGGATGGCTACACCTTC CASSSASAPSPQGMDGYTF
TRBD1 TRBJ1-5 TRBV6-2/TRBV6-3 many TGTGCCAGCAGTCCCGGGGACAGGGGGATCAATCAGCCCCAGCATTTT CASSPGDRGINQPQHF
. TRBJ1-5 TRBV7-2 . TGTGCCAGCAGCCCCCGCGGGCAGGCGGGTCAGCCCCAGCATTTT CASSPRGQAGQPQHF
TRBD1 TRBJ2-5 TRBV28 many TGTGCCAGCAGTTTAGGGACAGGGGTGCGAGAGACCCAGTACTTC CASSLGTGVRETQYF
. TRBJ2-7 TRBV12-3/TRBV12-4 few TGTGCCAGCACCCGCTACAGTTCCTACGAGCAGTACTTC CASTRYSSYEQYF
TRBD2 TRBJ2-7 TRBV28 . TGTGCCAGCAGTCCGCGGGGGGAGGTTTTAGAGCAGTACTTC CASSPRGEVLEQYF
TRBD1 TRBJ1-5 TRBV19 many TGTGCCAGTAGTTCCGGACAGGGCTACAATCAGCCCCAGCATTTT CASSSGQGYNQPQHF
. TRBJ1-1 TRBV30 few TGTGCCTGGAGACCTGAAGCTTTCTTT CAWRPEAFF
. TRBJ1-1 TRBV7-9 many TGTGCCAGCAGCTTAGTGTTGGCCCCAGCTTTCTTT CASSLVLAPAFF
. TRBJ2-7 TRBV27 many TGTGCCAGCAGTCCCCGAAGGTCAATCCACGAGCAGTACTTC CASSPRRSIHEQYF
. TRBJ1-1 TRBV4-1 many TGCGCCAGCAGCCAAGCGGCCCTGAACACTGAAGCTTTCTTT CASSQAALNTEAFF
. TRBJ1-6 TRBV25-1 many TGTGCCAGCAGTTCCACACTTCCCTTTTCACCCCTCCACTTT CASSSTLPFSPLHF
TRBD1 TRBJ1-1 TRBV9 many TGTGCCAGCAGCGTATCGGGACAGGGGAACACTGAAGCTTTCTTT CASSVSGQGNTEAFF
. TRBJ2-5 TRBV5-1 many TGCGCCAGCACCTTAGGGAATCCAAGGGAGACCCAGTACTTC CASTLGNPRETQYF
. TRBJ2-7 TRBV29-1 many TGCAGCGTTTCGCAGGGGCTTACCTACGAGCAGTACTTC CSVSQGLTYEQYF
. TRBJ1-5 TRBV12-3/TRBV12-4 many TGTGCCAGCAGTTTAGCCCCTTTGGGGGGGTCTAATCAGCCCCAGCATTTT CASSLAPLGGSNQPQHF
. TRBJ1-2 TRBV2 few TGTGCCAGCAGTCCCTCGGGCCTAGGTGTCTATGGCTACACCTTC CASSPSGLGVYGYTF
. TRBJ2-7 TRBV20-1 many TGCAGTACGACTAGTTTTCCTCACGAGCAGTACTTC CSTTSFPHEQYF